The entry below describes one T cell receptor beta chain. Its antigen is not known. Germline CDR1 SGHAT, CDR2 FQNNGV. The CDR3 consists of 14 residues. With 5 bases removed from V and 0 bases from J, the gap between germline ends came to 10 bases. The table came from immunoSEQ multiplex PCR; TCRdb's copy has only in-frame clones and leaves some out. Among some 65,000 clones listed, approximately 94% were seen once. This sample is drawn from a study of cytomegalovirus exposure and HLA in healthy donors. Broader study findings: Among the CMV-associated chains, a few were confirmed in vitro as specific for CMV antigens.

The chain combines TRBV11-2 with TRBJ1-1; possibly TRBD1 for D (6 bases). The sequence derives from a man aged 18 to 35 in good health and CMV-seropositive. Sequencing was done on a sample of PBMCs. The CDR3 region is CASSLQGLNTEAFF. The CDR3 bases are TGTGCCAGCAGCCTACAGGGATTGAACACTGAAGCTTTCTTT.